The clone carrying this TCR beta chain was seen more than once but under ten times. Its antigen is unidentified. These data belong to a study of identical twins. Broader study findings: Its conclusions, products of cross-sectional statistical analysis, did not come from following the same donors. Memory repertoires showed no such pattern, whereas abundant cord blood beta clonotypes carried fewer insertions.

A universal primer binding site was introduced by template switching. The final cDNA contained unique molecular identifiers. Each CDR3 protein gets one entry after TCRdb re-called the 5' RACE reads with MiXCR. Here the sample spans under 300,000 distinct CDR3 sequences, more than 9.5% being singletons. This same sample was also part of a study on yellow fever vaccine responses in identical twins.

This TCR was sampled from a woman between 18 and 29 years old in good health. Source material: memory (CD45RO+) T cells sorted from blood.

The DNA for the CDR3 is TGCGCCAGCAGGACTAGCGACCGCACAGATACGCAGTATTTT. Translating it yields CASRTSDRTDTQYF. V is TRBV5-1 and J is TRBJ2-3, with 8 bases lining up with TRBD2. V lost 5 bases, J lost 1 base, and 3 bases stayed unmatched. This CDR3 has 14 residues. Germline lookup yields CDR1 SGHRS and CDR2 YFSETQ. Drawing the rest from reference TRBV5-1 and TRBJ2-3, the complete variable domain is KAGVTQTPRYLIKTRGQQVTLSCSPISGHRSVSWYQQTPGQGLQFLFEYFSETQRNKGNFPGRFSGRQFSNSRSEMNVSTLELGDSALYLCASRTSDRTDTQYFGPGTRLTVL.